Many counts were recorded for the clone carrying this T cell receptor beta chain. The sample originates from a study of T cells in Graves' hyperthyroidism and ophthalmopathy. RNA transcripts served as the template for amplifying TCR beta CDR3 regions. An initial round of RT-PCR targeting the TCR CDR3 relied on the HTBI primer set. MiXCR, applied by TCRdb to the multiplex PCR reads, yields one record per CDR3 protein. The sample includes approximately 480,000 distinct CDR3 sequences, roughly 20% of them seen just once. The sequenced material came from blood. The receptor was isolated from a man aged 18 to 30 with Graves' hyperthyroidism.

The CDR3 DNA reads TGTGCCAGCAGTTTACTCGGACGCCCAGGATATAATTCACCCCTCCACTTT. Amino acids: CASSLLGRPGYNSPLHF. This chain uses TRBV28 with TRBJ1-6; D is unresolved. The CDR3 is 17 amino acids. Trimming pared 2 bases from V and 4 bases from J, leaving 15 bases between. Per the germline V gene, CDR1 is MDHEN and CDR2 is SYDVKM.